The 16 T cell receptor beta chains in this list originate from one sample, sequenced in a study of OX40 agonist ivuxolimab in advanced cancers. TCRdb's copy holds only in-frame clones and misses some; the assay was immunoSEQ multiplex PCR. The data contain 44,000 or so clones, 88% of them singletons. The sample in question was CD4+ or CD8+ T cells sorted from blood, obtained in a trial of the OX40 agonist ivuxolimab. All receptors come from an adult with an advanced solid tumor such as melanoma, head and neck, liver or kidney cancer.

This clone was observed once. The chain links TRBV7-9 to TRBJ2-7, with a possible D match to TRBD1 (5 bases). Trimming shortened V by 6 bases and J by 4 bases, and 7 bases separated the two germline ends. Germline assignment: CDR1 SEHNR and CDR2 FQNEAQ (reference sequence). The CDR3 is made up of 11 amino acids. CDR3 region: CASRTAYEQYF. The CDR3 bases are TGTGCCAGCAGGACAGCGTACGAGCAGTACTTC. Full variable domain (remainder filled in from reference TRBV7-9 and TRBJ2-7): DTGVSQNPRHKITKRGQNVTFRCDPISEHNRLYWYRQTLGQGPEFLTYFQNEAQLEKSRLLSDRFSAERPKGSFSTLEIQRTEQGDSAMYLCASRTAYEQYFGPGTRLTVT.

The chain links TRBV27 to TRBJ2-7, with a tentative D call TRBD2 (7 bases). Looked up from germline, CDR1 is MNHEY and CDR2 is SMNVEV (reference sequence). This CDR3 spans 15 amino acids. The germline V and J ends were trimmed by 0 bases and 9 bases, with 18 bases remaining between them. The CDR3 coding sequence is TGTGCCAGCAGTTTATCACGCCGAGGGGGGGGAGGGCAGTACTTC. Translating gives CASSLSRRGGGGQYF.

In the case of this clone: Germline and junction disagree at one end, which may indicate a read error. J is TRBJ1-2 and V is TRBV5-3; D possibly corresponds to TRBD1 (5 bases). TRBV5-3 carries the ORF label, with uncertain function. The CDR3 covers 15 residues. For the CDR3, the DNA is TGTGCCAGCAGCTGGCCAGGGACGACTCTCGGCGGCTACACCTTC. The encoded protein is CASSWPGTTLGGYTF.

V and J are TRBV30 and TRBJ2-1; the D is unclear. CDR1 GTSNPN and CDR2 SVGIG come from the germline V gene (reference sequence). The CDR3 sequence is 14 residues long. Trimming pared 1 base from V and 0 bases from J, leaving 7 bases between. CDR3: CAWSGTSSYNEQFF. CDR3 nucleotide sequence: TGTGCCTGGAGTGGAACCAGCTCCTACAATGAGCAGTTCTTC.

The chain is built from TRBV28 and TRBJ2-7; 10 bases fit TRBD2. Germline trimming cut 8 bases from V and 3 bases from J; bases unmatched to any gene: 7. The V gene's germline CDR1 is MDHEN and CDR2 SYDVKM. The length of the CDR3 is 14 residues. CDR3 sequence: CASQTGTSDYEQYF. The CDR3 DNA follows: TGTGCCAGCCAAACAGGGACTAGCGACTACGAGCAGTACTTC.

This clone was picked up a small number of times. V and J are TRBV11-3 and TRBJ2-3; D is unclear. The CDR3 covers 16 residues. The V end lost 5 bases, the J end lost 5 bases, and 20 bases lay between the germline ends. Germline V CDR1 and CDR2: SGHNT, YENEEA. DNA for the CDR3: TGTGCCAGCAGCCCCCTGGGGTATCGGGCCGGAGATACGCAGTATTTT. It codes for CASSPLGYRAGDTQYF.

This rearrangement joins TRBV4-1 to TRBJ2-1; TRBD1 is a possible D gene (6 bases). V was cut by 5 bases and J by 10 bases, with 9 bases left in between. The germline gives CDR1 MGHRA, CDR2 YSYEKL. The CDR3 has 11 residues. The CDR3 region is CASSSGDEQFF. In nucleotides, the CDR3 is TGCGCCAGCAGCTCAGGGGACGAGCAGTTCTTC.

This chain connects TRBV19 to TRBJ2-1; 10 positions agree with TRBD2. This CDR3 has 14 amino acids. The ends lost 8 bases at V and 8 bases at J; junction bases unmatched: 9. CDR1 and CDR2 (germline): LNHDA, SQIVND (reference sequence). CDR3 protein: CASQSGGAVYEQFF. In DNA form, the CDR3 reads TGTGCCAGTCAGAGCGGGGGGGCGGTATATGAGCAGTTCTTC.

J is TRBJ2-1 and V is TRBV28; TRBD2 might be the D (5 bases). Germline V gene data show CDR1 as MDHEN and CDR2 as SYDVKM. CDR3 size: 12 residues. V lost 5 bases to trimming and J lost 9 bases, with 11 bases between them. In DNA form, the CDR3 reads TGTGCCAGCAGTACCCCTAGCAGTGAGCAGTTCTTC. This encodes CASSTPSSEQFF.

The rearrangement links TRBV28 to TRBJ2-2; no clear D gene. This CDR3 has 15 residues. Germline assignment: CDR1 MDHEN and CDR2 SYDVKM. The V end was cut by 3 bases, the J end by 6 bases, with 14 bases between. CDR3: CASSLPHKSPGELFF. DNA of the CDR3: TGTGCCAGCAGTTTGCCTCATAAGTCTCCCGGGGAGCTGTTTTTT.

The chain has TRBV7-6 and TRBJ2-3; 12 nucleotides match TRBD2. J was trimmed by 4 bases and V by 4 bases; bases with no gene match: 3. The CDR3 is 15 residues long. In germline, CDR1 is SGHVS, CDR2 FNYEAQ. The CDR3, as DNA: TGTGCCAGCAGCTGGACTAGCGGGGTTTCAGATACGCAGTATTTT. This translates into CASSWTSGVSDTQYF.

This rearrangement joins TRBV28 to TRBJ1-2; maybe TRBD1 (5 bases). The germline gives CDR1 MDHEN, CDR2 SYDVKM. This CDR3 has 14 residues. Trimming took off 10 bases at V and 3 bases at J, with 18 bases between the two ends. The CDR3 spells CAISRVILHYGYTF. As DNA, the CDR3 is TGTGCCATCTCCAGGGTAATTTTGCACTATGGCTACACCTTC.

The chain links TRBV7-2 to TRBJ1-4; perhaps TRBD1 as D (6 bases). This CDR3 has 13 residues. The germline gives CDR1 SGHTA, CDR2 FQGNSA. Trimming shortened V by 10 bases and J by 8 bases, and 17 bases separated the two germline ends. CDR3 in amino acids: CATSRGGSEKLFF. The CDR3 DNA reads as TGTGCCACCTCAAGGGGGGGAAGCGAAAAACTGTTTTTT.

The chain couples TRBV7-3 to TRBJ2-5; 14 bases map to TRBD2. The CDR3 contains 17 residues. Trimming took 1 base from V and 4 from J; bases not matched to a gene: 5. Per germline, CDR1 SGHTA and CDR2 FQGTGA. The CDR3 reads CASSLKVGTSGRETQYF. The CDR3 DNA sequence: TGTGCCAGCAGCTTAAAGGTGGGGACTAGCGGGAGAGAGACCCAGTACTTC. Filled out from reference TRBV7-3 and TRBJ2-5, the complete variable domain reads GAGVSQTPSNKVTEKGKYVELRCDPISGHTALYWYRQSLGQGPEFLIYFQGTGAADDSGLPNDRFFAVRPEGSVSTLKIQRTERGDSAVYLCASSLKVGTSGRETQYFGPGTRLLVL.

The CDR3: CASREGQGRGYTF. CDR3 in DNA: TGTGCCAGCAGGGAAGGACAGGGGCGGGGCTACACCTTC. The chain combines TRBV6-5 with TRBJ1-2, with 9 bases lining up with TRBD1. Germline V CDR1 and CDR2: MNHEY, SVGAGI. Trimming removed 6 bases from V and 8 bases from J; junction bases left unmatched: 7. The CDR3 extends over 13 amino acids.

This chain uses TRBV6-5 with TRBJ2-3; D remains unclear. The CDR3 spans 12 residues. Germline V CDR1 and CDR2: MNHEY, SVGAGI. Trimming shortened V by 6 bases and J by 4 bases, and 8 bases separated the two germline ends. DNA of the CDR3: TGTGCCAGCAGCCCAGCCTCAGATACGCAGTATTTT. This encodes CASSPASDTQYF.